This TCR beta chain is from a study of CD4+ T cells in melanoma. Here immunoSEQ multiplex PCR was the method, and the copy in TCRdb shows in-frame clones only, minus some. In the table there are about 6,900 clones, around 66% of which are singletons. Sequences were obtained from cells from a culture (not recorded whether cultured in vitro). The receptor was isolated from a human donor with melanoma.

The CDR3 nucleotides read TGTGCCAGCAGCCTGTATCAACTAGCGACTCTTCGAAACATTCAGTACTTC. Protein sequence: CASSLYQLATLRNIQYF. The V gene is TRBV5-5, the J gene TRBJ2-4, with 7 bases matching TRBD2. The germline V gene encodes CDR1 SGHKS and CDR2 YYEKEE (reference sequence). The CDR3 is 17 amino acids. After removal of 4 bases from V and 6 bases from J, the junction contained 16 bases not matched to a gene.